These 2 T cell receptor beta chains originate from one sample sequenced in a study of blood T cell repertoires in COVID-19. The protocol was immunoSEQ multiplex PCR, while the TCRdb copy is restricted to in-frame clones and leaves out a portion. The repertoire holds 110,000 or so clones, with roughly 88% as singletons. Sequenced: peripheral blood. All receptors come from a woman aged 70-85 years who had recovered from COVID-19.

The chain carries TRBV5-1 and TRBJ1-1; D uncertain. The CDR3 has 14 residues. The germline gives CDR1 SGHRS, CDR2 YFSETQ. The germline V and J ends were trimmed by 1 base and 3 bases, with 10 bases remaining between them. The CDR3 is CASSLRGVYTEAFF. In DNA form, the CDR3 reads TGCGCCAGCAGCTTGCGGGGAGTGTACACTGAAGCTTTCTTT.

This clone was recorded only once. This chain uses TRBV7-9 with TRBJ1-1; D is perhaps TRBD1 (6 bases). Deletions cut 2 bases from V and 1 base from J, with 8 bases between. Germline V gene sequence: CDR1 SEHNR, CDR2 FQNEAQ (reference sequence). This CDR3 is 14 amino acids long. The chain's CDR3 is CASSLQGRNTEAFF. The CDR3 DNA reads TGTGCCAGCAGCTTACAGGGGAGGAACACTGAAGCTTTCTTT.